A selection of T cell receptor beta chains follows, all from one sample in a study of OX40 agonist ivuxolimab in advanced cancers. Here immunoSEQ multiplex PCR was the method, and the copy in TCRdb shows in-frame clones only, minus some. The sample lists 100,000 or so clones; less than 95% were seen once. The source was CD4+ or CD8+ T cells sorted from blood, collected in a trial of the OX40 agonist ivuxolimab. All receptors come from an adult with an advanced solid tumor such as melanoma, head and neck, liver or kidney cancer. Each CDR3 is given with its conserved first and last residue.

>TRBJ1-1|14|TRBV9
CASSVRDRDTEAFF
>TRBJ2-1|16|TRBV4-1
CASSHSGGSSYNEQFF
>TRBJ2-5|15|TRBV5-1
CASSLAPGGKETQYF
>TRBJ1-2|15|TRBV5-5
CASSSSAGPTIRETF
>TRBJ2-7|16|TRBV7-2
CASSLARLAGGDEQYF
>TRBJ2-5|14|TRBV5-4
CASSLGPIQETQYF
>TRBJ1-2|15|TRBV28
CASSLINRDFYGYTF
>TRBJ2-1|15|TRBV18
CASSPTGGLYNEQFF
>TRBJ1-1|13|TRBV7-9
CASSLSGQAEAFF
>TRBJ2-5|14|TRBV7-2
CASSPGLYQETQYF
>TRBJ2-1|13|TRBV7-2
CASSFYRNNEQFF
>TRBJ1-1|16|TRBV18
CASSPNSVGTGIEAFF
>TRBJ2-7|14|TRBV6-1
CASIPTGHSYEQYF
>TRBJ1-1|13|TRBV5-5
CASSRGRDREAFF
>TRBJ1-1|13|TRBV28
CASSFSRNTEAFF
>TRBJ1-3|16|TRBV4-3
CASSQDRTGSGNTIYF
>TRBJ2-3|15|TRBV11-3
CASSPGTSGTDTQYF
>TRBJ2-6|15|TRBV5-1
CASSIPAPGANVLTF
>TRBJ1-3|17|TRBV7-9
CASSPKRQGLSGNTIYF
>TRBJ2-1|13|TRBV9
CASSPHVGNEQFF
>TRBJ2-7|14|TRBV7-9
CASSSGTYEYEQYF
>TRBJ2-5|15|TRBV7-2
CASSLVGRELETQYF
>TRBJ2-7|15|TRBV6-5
CASSYSDGSSYEQYF
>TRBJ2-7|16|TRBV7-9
CASSLPAGGGSYEQYF
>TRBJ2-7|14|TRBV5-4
CASRAGTGTYEQYF
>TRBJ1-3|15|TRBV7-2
CASSPQGMSGNTIYF
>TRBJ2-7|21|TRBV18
CASSPPPRGTQGLAGVGEQYF
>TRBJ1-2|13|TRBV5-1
CASSLVREYGYTF
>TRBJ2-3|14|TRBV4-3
CASSQDLGTSLQYF
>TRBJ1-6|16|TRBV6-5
CASSYLPGTGDSPLHF
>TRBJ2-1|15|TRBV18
CASSPPSLNYNEQFF
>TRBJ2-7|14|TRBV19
CASSGQGSSYEQYF
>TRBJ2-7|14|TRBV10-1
CASSDPGHSYEQYF
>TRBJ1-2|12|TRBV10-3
CAISGSAYGYTF
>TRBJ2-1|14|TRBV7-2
CASIQRVHGDEQFF
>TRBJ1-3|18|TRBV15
CATSRSQTWASSGNTIYF
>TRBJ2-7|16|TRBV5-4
CASSFSGTGLDSEQYF
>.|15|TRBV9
CASSAHAGTAYEQYF
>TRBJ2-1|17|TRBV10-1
CASSPIRQGKGDNEQFF
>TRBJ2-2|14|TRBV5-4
CASSSRAGPGELFF
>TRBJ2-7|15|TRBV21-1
CASRRSRGGAYEQYF
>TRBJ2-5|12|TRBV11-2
CASRSRAQTQYF
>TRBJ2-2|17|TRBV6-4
CASSVQRTSGSPGELFF
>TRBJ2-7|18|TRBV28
CASTFRGTKPSSSYEQYF
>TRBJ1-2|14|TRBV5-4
CASSPRQGKVGYTF
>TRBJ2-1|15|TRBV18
CASSPPGLDANEQFF
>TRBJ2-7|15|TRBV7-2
CASSFGGSRAYEQYF
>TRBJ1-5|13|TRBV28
CASRTQDNQPQHF
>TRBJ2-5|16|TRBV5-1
CASSLEGPGTGVSQYF
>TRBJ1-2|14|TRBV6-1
CASSEEGRGNGYTF
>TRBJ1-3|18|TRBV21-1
CASSKWDRGENFGNTIYF
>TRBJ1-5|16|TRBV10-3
CAISVGTGGSNQPQHF
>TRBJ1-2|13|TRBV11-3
CASSLDRGLGYTF
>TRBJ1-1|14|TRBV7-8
CASSLSPGSTEAFF
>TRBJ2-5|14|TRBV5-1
CASSLVRYAETQYF
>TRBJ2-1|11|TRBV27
CASTAYNEQFF
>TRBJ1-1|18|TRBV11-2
CASSRTGSAGKVNTEAFF
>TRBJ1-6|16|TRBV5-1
CASSLVAGSVGSPLHF
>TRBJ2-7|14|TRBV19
CASNPGLYNYEQYF